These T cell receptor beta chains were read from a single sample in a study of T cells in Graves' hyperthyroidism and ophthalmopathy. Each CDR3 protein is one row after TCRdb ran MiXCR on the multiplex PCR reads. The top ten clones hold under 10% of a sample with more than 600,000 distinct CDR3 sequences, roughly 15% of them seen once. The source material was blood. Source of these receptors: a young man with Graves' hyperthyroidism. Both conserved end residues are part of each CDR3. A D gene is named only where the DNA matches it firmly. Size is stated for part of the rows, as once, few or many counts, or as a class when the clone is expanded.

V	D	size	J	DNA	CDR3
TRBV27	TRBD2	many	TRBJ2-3	TGTGCCAGCAGTTTTCTCCACCCGGGACTAGATGACCTCGGCACAGATACGCAGTATTTT	CASSFLHPGLDDLGTDTQYF
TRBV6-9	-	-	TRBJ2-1	TGTGCCAGCAGTTACGACAATTCCTACAATGAGCAGTTCTTC	CASSYDNSYNEQFF
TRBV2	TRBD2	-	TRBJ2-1	TGTGCCAGCAGCTTAGATAGACTAGCGGGTGAGCAGTTCTTC	CASSLDRLAGEQFF
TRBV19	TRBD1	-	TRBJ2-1	TGTGCCAGTACGGTAGGGACAGGGTCGAACAATGAGCAGTTCTTC	CASTVGTGSNNEQFF
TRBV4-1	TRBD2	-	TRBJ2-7	TGCGCCAGCAGCCTGGATGGGGCAGCGGGGGCCTACGAGCAGTACTTC	CASSLDGAAGAYEQYF
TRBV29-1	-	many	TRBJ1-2	TGCAGCGTTGAAGTAGGAGTCTATGGCTACACCTTC	CSVEVGVYGYTF
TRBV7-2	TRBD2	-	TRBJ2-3	TGTGCCAGCAGCTTAAGACTAGCGGGAGCTCTCGCTACAGATACGCAGTATTTT	CASSLRLAGALATDTQYF
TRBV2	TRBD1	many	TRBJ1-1	TGTGCCAGCAGTGAACAGGGGGTGTGGAACACTGAAGCTTTCTTT	CASSEQGVWNTEAFF
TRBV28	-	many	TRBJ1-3	TGTGCCAGCAGAACCCTTGGAAACACCATATATTTT	CASRTLGNTIYF
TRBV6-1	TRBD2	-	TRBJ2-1	TGTGCCAGCAGTGAAGAGAGTGGCGGGAGCTCCTACAATGAGCAGTTCTTC	CASSEESGGSSYNEQFF
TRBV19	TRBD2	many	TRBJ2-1	TGTGCCAGTAGTCCGTGGACTAGCGGCAACAATGAGCAGTTCTTC	CASSPWTSGNNEQFF
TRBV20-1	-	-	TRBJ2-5	TGCAGTGCTGGCAGGCTTCGGGAGACCCAGTACTTC	CSAGRLRETQYF
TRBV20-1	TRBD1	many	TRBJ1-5	TGCAGTGCTAGAAATCGGCGGGGGACAGGCCATAGCAATCAGCCCCAGCATTTT	CSARNRRGTGHSNQPQHF
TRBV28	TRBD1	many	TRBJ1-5	TGTGCCAGCAGTTTCCCGGACAGGGGAAGCAATCAGCCCCAGCATTTT	CASSFPDRGSNQPQHF
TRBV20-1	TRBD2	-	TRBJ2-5	TGCAGTGCTAGTGAACTAGCGGGTGCATTCCAAGAGACCCAGTACTTC	CSASELAGAFQETQYF
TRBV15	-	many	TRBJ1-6	TGTGCCACCAGCAGACCCTCGGGGCCTACGGATTCACCCCTCCACTTT	CATSRPSGPTDSPLHF
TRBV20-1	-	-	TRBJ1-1	TGCAGTGCTAGACTTCGTATCGTGGACACTGAAGCTTTCTTT	CSARLRIVDTEAFF
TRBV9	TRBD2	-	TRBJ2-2	TGTGCCAGCAGCCAAGAGGTGGGGGGGACCGGGGAGCTGTTTTTT	CASSQEVGGTGELFF
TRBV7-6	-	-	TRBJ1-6	TGTGCCAGCAGTCCCGGGACCGTGTTGGGAGGAGGGTATAGCTCACCCCTCCACTTT	CASSPGTVLGGGYSSPLHF
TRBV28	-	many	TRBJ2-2	TGTGCCAGCAGACCCGACAGGCACCCAACCGGGGAGCTGTTTTTT	CASRPDRHPTGELFF
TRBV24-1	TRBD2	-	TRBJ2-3	TGTGCCACCAGCGGACTAGCGGGAAGTACAGATACGCAGTATTTT	CATSGLAGSTDTQYF
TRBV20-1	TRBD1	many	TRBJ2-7	TGCAGTGCCCGAGGGCAGGGGGCTAGCGAGACAATCTACGAGCAGTACTTC	CSARGQGASETIYEQYF
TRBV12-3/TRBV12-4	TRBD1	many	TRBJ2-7	TGTGCCAGCAGTTTAAACAGGGGGCACGAGCAGTACTTC	CASSLNRGHEQYF
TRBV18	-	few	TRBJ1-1	TGTGCCAGCTCACCACAAAATAGCGGGGGGAACACTGAAGCTTTCTTT	CASSPQNSGGNTEAFF
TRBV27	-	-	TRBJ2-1	TGTGCCAGCTCCGTCAGGGTATACAATGAGCAGTTCTTC	CASSVRVYNEQFF
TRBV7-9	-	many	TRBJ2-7	TGTGCCAGCAGCTTGAACGGGCCAGGGCGCCCCTTGGAGCAGTACTTC	CASSLNGPGRPLEQYF
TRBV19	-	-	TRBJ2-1	TGTGCCAGTAACGGTCGGAATGAGCAGTTCTTC	CASNGRNEQFF
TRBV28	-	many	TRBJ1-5	TGTGCCAGCAACAGGGTAGGCAATCAGCCCCAGCATTTT	CASNRVGNQPQHF